A selection of T cell receptor beta chains follows, all from one sample in a study of CD8+CD57+ T cells in acquired aplastic anemia. TCRdb re-analysed the reads in MiXCR, keeping a single row per CDR3 protein. The table has 160,000 or so distinct CDR3 sequences, about two thirds seen once. The material sequenced was sorted CD4+, CD8+, or CD8+CD57+ T cells (not recorded which) from PBMCs. The receptors come from a human donor with aplastic anemia. CDR3s include the opening cysteine and the closing phenylalanine or tryptophan. The D gene is left open where the match is weak. A clone size is listed for some rows: how often the clone was seen (once, few, many), or a class if it is expanded.

clone size	J gene	D gene	V gene	CDR3 protein	CDR3 DNA
NA	TRBJ2-7	NA	TRBV15	CATSRDPGRSYEQYF	TGTGCCACCAGCAGAGATCCGGGGCGAAGCTACGAGCAGTACTTC
NA	TRBJ1-6	NA	TRBV20-1	CSARGGALSSPLHF	TGCAGTGCTAGAGGGGGCGCATTATCTTCACCCCTCCACTTT
NA	TRBJ2-7	NA	TRBV19	CASSEPGNEQYF	TGTGCCAGTAGCGAGCCGGGGAACGAGCAGTACTTC
NA	TRBJ2-1	NA	TRBV10-3	CAISERGGNEQFF	TGTGCCATCAGTGAGCGGGGTGGCAATGAGCAGTTCTTC
once	TRBJ2-3	NA	TRBV20-1	CSAKASAQYF	TGCAGTGCTAAAGCTAGTGCGCAGTATTTT
NA	TRBJ1-2	NA	TRBV10-3	CAISELAGNGYGYTF	TGTGCCATCAGTGAGTTGGCAGGGAACGGTTATGGCTACACCTTC
NA	TRBJ1-1	NA	TRBV5-1	CASSLQGWSTEAFF	TGCGCCAGCAGCTTACAGGGTTGGAGCACTGAAGCTTTCTTT
NA	TRBJ2-3	NA	TRBV20-1	CSASGTLPDTQYF	TGCAGTGCTAGCGGGACATTGCCAGATACGCAGTATTTT
NA	TRBJ1-6	TRBD1	TRBV5-4	CASSPTDRAYSPLHF	TGTGCCAGCAGCCCCACGGACAGGGCTTATTCACCCCTCCACTTT
few	TRBJ1-1	NA	TRBV12-3/TRBV12-4	CASSFRAEAFF	TGTGCCAGCAGTTTTAGGGCTGAAGCTTTCTTT
few	TRBJ2-3	NA	TRBV7-2	CASSPGEVTDTQYF	TGTGCCAGCAGCCCAGGGGAGGTCACAGATACGCAGTATTTT
NA	TRBJ1-5	NA	TRBV2	CASDGREDQPQHF	TGTGCCAGCGATGGACGGGAGGATCAGCCCCAGCATTTT
NA	TRBJ1-1	NA	TRBV2	CASSDQGGDTEAFF	TGTGCCAGCAGTGATCAGGGAGGGGACACTGAAGCTTTCTTT
NA	TRBJ2-7	NA	TRBV7-9	CASSFPQSSYEQYF	TGTGCCAGCAGCTTTCCCCAGAGCTCCTACGAGCAGTACTTC
NA	TRBJ2-3	TRBD1	TRBV7-3	CASSLRQGMIDTQYF	TGTGCCAGCAGCTTACGACAGGGCATGATAGATACGCAGTATTTT
NA	TRBJ2-7	NA	TRBV19	CASRITDGSTYEQYF	TGTGCCAGTAGAATTACGGACGGTTCGACCTACGAGCAGTACTTC
NA	TRBJ1-4	TRBD1	TRBV20-1	CSAIQGAREKLFF	TGCAGTGCGATACAGGGGGCGAGGGAAAAACTGTTTTTT
NA	TRBJ2-7	TRBD1	TRBV9	CASSKGTGNEQYF	TGTGCCAGCAGCAAAGGGACAGGGAACGAGCAGTACTTC
NA	TRBJ2-3	TRBD1	TRBV7-2	CASSFWDRGVDTQYF	TGTGCCAGCAGCTTTTGGGACAGGGGAGTGGATACGCAGTATTTT
NA	TRBJ2-5	TRBD1	TRBV29-1	CGVEGDRGRAETQYF	TGCGGCGTTGAGGGGGACAGGGGGCGCGCGGAGACCCAGTACTTC
once	TRBJ1-2	TRBD1	TRBV2	CASGYGQAVDGYTF	TGTGCCAGCGGTTATGGACAGGCTGTGGATGGCTACACCTTC
NA	TRBJ1-2	NA	TRBV12-3/TRBV12-4	CASSFREGNGYTF	TGTGCCAGCAGTTTTCGGGAGGGGAATGGCTACACCTTC
NA	TRBJ1-2	TRBD1	TRBV2	CASRGTARLYGYTF	TGTGCCAGTAGGGGGACAGCCCGTCTCTATGGCTACACCTTC
NA	TRBJ2-7	TRBD2	TRBV5-5	CASSLGLAGEPYEQYF	TGTGCCAGCAGCTTAGGGCTAGCGGGTGAACCCTACGAGCAGTACTTC
once	TRBJ2-5	NA	TRBV19	CASSISGQALKTQYF	TGTGCCAGTAGTATTAGTGGGCAGGCTTTGAAGACCCAGTACTTC
NA	TRBJ1-3	NA	TRBV12-5	CASGRGAGNTIYF	TGTGCTAGTGGAAGGGGGGCTGGAAACACCATATATTTT
few	TRBJ2-5	NA	TRBV2	CASSGQSRETQYF	TGTGCCAGCAGTGGACAGTCTCGAGAGACCCAGTACTTC
NA	TRBJ2-1	TRBD1	TRBV5-4	CASTDRSSYNEQFF	TGCGCCAGCACGGACAGGAGCTCCTACAATGAGCAGTTCTTC
NA	TRBJ2-1	NA	TRBV24-1	CATSDLMNEQFF	TGTGCCACCAGTGATTTGATGAATGAGCAGTTCTTC
once	TRBJ2-5	TRBD2	TRBV19	CASTLSGSSKTQYF	TGTGCCAGTACCCTTAGCGGGAGTTCAAAGACCCAGTACTTC
NA	TRBJ2-1	NA	TRBV29-1	CSVTSAFYNEQFF	TGCAGCGTTACCAGCGCCTTCTACAATGAGCAGTTCTTC
NA	TRBJ2-3	NA	TRBV12-3/TRBV12-4	CATGGGGTDTQYF	TGTGCCACTGGGGGAGGAGGCACAGATACGCAGTATTTT
NA	TRBJ2-3	TRBD2	TRBV29-1	CSVGQPGGTDTQYF	TGCAGCGTTGGGCAACCCGGGGGGACAGATACGCAGTATTTT
NA	TRBJ2-5	NA	TRBV20-1	CSARDWQQKETQYF	TGCAGTGCTCGTGATTGGCAACAAAAAGAGACCCAGTACTTC
few	TRBJ2-1	TRBD2	TRBV6-5	CASSLSGLAENEQFF	TGTGCCAGCAGCTTATCGGGACTAGCGGAAAATGAGCAGTTCTTC
NA	TRBJ2-7	TRBD1	TRBV15	CATYGGQGSYEQYF	TGTGCCACCTACGGAGGACAGGGGTCCTACGAGCAGTACTTC
NA	TRBJ2-7	NA	TRBV7-9	CASSFELGGSSSYEQYF	TGTGCCAGCAGCTTTGAATTAGGGGGATCAAGCTCCTACGAGCAGTACTTC
NA	TRBJ2-2	NA	TRBV10-2	CASRNVRHPSNTGELFF	TGCGCCAGCAGAAACGTTAGACATCCATCGAACACCGGGGAGCTGTTTTTT
NA	TRBJ2-3	NA	TRBV11-3	CASSPPPRTVRGSAQYF	TGTGCCAGCAGCCCTCCCCCGCGGACAGTGCGTGGTAGTGCGCAGTATTTT
NA	TRBJ2-7	TRBD1	TRBV7-3	CASRSRGGHEQYF	TGTGCCAGCAGGTCACGAGGGGGCCACGAGCAGTACTTC
NA	TRBJ2-6	NA	TRBV24-1	CATSDLDGSGVLTF	TGTGCCACCAGTGACCTCGACGGCTCAGGGGTCCTGACTTTC
NA	TRBJ1-1	NA	TRBV4-2	CASSLDRTAIEAFF	TGTGCCAGCAGCTTAGATCGAACAGCCATTGAAGCTTTCTTT
NA	TRBJ2-7	NA	TRBV19	CASSNGTMNTGELYF	TGTGCCAGTAGTAACGGGACAATGAACACCGGGGAGCTGTACTTC
once	TRBJ1-5	TRBD1	TRBV2	CASSDTTGGSNQPQHF	TGTGCCAGCAGTGACACGACAGGGGGGAGCAATCAGCCCCAGCATTTT
NA	TRBJ1-6	NA	TRBV5-5	CASSQDWGSNSPLHF	TGCGCCAGCAGCCAAGATTGGGGCTCTAATTCACCCCTCCACTTT
NA	TRBJ2-1	NA	TRBV5-1	CASSASEAGLYNEQFF	TGCGCCAGCAGCGCGTCTGAGGCGGGCCTCTACAATGAGCAGTTCTTC
NA	TRBJ1-2	NA	TRBV24-1	CATSETGSPNGYTF	TGTGCCACCAGTGAAACAGGGAGCCCCAATGGCTACACCTTC
NA	TRBJ2-5	TRBD2	TRBV20-1	CSVSSGGGETQYF	TGCAGTGTTTCCTCGGGCGGGGGTGAGACCCAGTACTTC
few	TRBJ2-2	TRBD2	TRBV7-3	CASSLFGGGSTGELFF	TGTGCCAGCAGCTTATTCGGGGGGGGGAGCACCGGGGAGCTGTTTTTT
few	TRBJ1-6	NA	TRBV10-3	CAISEDGGDSPLHF	TGTGCCATCAGCGAGGACGGGGGTGATTCACCCCTCCACTTT